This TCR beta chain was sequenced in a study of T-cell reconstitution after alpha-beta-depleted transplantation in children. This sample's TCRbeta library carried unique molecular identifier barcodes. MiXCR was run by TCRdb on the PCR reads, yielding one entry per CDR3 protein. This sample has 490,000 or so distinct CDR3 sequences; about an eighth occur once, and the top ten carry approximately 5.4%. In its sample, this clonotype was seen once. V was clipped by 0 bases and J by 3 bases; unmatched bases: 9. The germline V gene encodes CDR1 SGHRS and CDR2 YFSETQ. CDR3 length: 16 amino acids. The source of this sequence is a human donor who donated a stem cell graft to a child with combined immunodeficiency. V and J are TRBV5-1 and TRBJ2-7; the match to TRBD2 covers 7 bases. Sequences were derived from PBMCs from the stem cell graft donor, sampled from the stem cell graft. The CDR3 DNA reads TGCGCCAGCAGCTTGGTTGAAGGACTAGTCATCTACGAGCAGTACTTC. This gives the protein CASSLVEGLVIYEQYF.